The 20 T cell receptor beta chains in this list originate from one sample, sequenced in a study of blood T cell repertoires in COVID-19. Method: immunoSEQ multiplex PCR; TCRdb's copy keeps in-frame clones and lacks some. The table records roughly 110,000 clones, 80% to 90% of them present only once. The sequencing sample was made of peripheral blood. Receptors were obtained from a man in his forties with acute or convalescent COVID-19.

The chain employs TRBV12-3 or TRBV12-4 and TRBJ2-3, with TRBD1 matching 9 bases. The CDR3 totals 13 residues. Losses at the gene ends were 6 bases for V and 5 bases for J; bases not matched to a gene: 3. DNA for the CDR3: TGTGCCAGCAGACAGGGGGCAGAAGATACGCAGTATTTT. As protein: CASRQGAEDTQYF.

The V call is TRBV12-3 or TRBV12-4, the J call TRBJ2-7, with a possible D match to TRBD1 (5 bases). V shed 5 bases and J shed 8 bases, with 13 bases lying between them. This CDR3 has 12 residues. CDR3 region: CASSPRVTQQYF. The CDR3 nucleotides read TGTGCCAGCAGTCCCAGGGTAACGCAGCAGTACTTC.

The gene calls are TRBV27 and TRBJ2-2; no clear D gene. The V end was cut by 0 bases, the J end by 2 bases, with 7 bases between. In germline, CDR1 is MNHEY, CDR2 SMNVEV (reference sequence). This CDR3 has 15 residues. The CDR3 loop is CASSLSGGNTGELFF. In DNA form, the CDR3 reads TGTGCCAGCAGTTTATCCGGCGGAAACACCGGGGAGCTGTTTTTT.

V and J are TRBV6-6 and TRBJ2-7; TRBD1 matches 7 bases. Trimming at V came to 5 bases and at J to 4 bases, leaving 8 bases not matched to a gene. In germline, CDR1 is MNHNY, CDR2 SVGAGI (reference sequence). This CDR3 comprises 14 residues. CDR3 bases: TGTGCCAGCAGTATCCCCGGGACAGAGTACGAGCAGTACTTC. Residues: CASSIPGTEYEQYF.

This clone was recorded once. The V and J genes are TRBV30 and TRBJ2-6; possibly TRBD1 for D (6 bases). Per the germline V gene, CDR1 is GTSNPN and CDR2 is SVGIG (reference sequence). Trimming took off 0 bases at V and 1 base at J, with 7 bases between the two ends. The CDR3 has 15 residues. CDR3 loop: CAWSVGGSGANVLTF. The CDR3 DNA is TGTGCCTGGAGTGTAGGGGGTTCTGGGGCCAACGTCCTGACTTTC.

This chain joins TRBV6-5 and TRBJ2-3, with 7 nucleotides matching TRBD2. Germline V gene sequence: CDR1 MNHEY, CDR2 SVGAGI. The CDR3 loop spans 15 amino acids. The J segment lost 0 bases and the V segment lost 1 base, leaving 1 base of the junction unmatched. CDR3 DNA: TGTGCCAGCAGTTACTTGGGGGGGAGCACAGATACGCAGTATTTT. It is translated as CASSYLGGSTDTQYF.

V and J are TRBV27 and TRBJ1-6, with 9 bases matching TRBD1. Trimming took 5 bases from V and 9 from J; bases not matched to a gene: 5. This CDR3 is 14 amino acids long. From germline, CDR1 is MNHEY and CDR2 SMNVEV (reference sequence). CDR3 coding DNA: TGTGCCAGCAGTCCCGGGACAGGGATTTCACCCCTCCACTTT. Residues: CASSPGTGISPLHF.

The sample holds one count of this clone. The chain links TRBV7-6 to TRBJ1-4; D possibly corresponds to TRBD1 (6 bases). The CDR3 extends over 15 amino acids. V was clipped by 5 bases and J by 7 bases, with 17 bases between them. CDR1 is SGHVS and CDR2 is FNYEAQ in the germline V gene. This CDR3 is CASSQPGQTLEKLFF. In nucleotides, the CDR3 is TGTGCCAGCAGCCAACCGGGACAAACTCTTGAAAAACTGTTTTTT.

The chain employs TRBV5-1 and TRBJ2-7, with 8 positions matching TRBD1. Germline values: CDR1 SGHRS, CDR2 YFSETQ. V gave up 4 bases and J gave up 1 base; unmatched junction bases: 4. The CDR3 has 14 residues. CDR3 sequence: CASSPGQGSYEQYF. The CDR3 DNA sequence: TGCGCCAGCAGCCCCGGACAGGGATCCTACGAGCAGTACTTC.

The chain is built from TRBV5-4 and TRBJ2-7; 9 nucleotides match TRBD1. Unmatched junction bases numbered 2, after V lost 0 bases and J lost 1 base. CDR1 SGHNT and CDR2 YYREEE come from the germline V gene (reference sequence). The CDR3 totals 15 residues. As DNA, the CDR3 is TGTGCCAGCAGCTTGGCTGGGACAGGGTCCTACGAGCAGTACTTC. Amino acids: CASSLAGTGSYEQYF.

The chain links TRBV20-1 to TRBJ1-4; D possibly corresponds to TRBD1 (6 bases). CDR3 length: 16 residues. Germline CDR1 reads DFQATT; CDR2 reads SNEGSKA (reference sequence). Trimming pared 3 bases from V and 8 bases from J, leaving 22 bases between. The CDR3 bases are TGCAGTGCTAGTATTTTAAAGGGGGGGGCGGAGGAAAAACTGTTTTTT. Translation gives CSASILKGGAEEKLFF.

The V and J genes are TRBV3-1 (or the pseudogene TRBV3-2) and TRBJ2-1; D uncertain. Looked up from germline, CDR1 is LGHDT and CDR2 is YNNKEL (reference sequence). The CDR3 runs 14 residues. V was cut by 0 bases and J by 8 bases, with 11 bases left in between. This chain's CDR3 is CASSQDYPSDEQFF. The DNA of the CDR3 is TGTGCCAGCAGCCAAGACTACCCCAGCGATGAGCAGTTCTTC.

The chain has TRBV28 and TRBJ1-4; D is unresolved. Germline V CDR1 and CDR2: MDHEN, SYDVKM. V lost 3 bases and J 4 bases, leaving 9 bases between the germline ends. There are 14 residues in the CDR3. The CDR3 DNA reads TGTGCCAGCAGTTTGGAGCAGAGTAATGAAAAACTGTTTTTT. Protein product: CASSLEQSNEKLFF.

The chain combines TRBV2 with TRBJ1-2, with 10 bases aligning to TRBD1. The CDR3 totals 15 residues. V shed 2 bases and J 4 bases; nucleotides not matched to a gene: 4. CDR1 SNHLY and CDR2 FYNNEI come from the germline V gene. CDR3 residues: CASSEQTGGAYGYTF. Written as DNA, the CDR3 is TGTGCCAGCAGTGAACAGACAGGGGGCGCCTATGGCTACACCTTC.

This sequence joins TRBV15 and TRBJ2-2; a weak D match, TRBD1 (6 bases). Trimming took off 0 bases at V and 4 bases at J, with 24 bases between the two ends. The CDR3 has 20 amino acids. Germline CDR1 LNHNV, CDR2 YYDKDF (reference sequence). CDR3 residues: CATSRDPRGVGALITGELFF. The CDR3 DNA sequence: TGTGCCACCAGCAGAGATCCGCGCGGTGTGGGGGCCCTAATCACCGGGGAGCTGTTTTTT.

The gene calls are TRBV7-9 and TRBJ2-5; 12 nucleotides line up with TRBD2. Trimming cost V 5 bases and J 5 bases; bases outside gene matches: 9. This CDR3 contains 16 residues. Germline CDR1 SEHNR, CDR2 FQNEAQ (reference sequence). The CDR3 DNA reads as TGTGCCAGCAGCCCAGCCCTAGCGGGAGGGTCGGAGACCCAGTACTTC. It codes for CASSPALAGGSETQYF.

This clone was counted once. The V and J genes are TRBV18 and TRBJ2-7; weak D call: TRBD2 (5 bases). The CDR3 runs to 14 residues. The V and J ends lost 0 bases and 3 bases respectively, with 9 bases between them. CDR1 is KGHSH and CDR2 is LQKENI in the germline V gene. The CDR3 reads CASSPPSGGYEQYF. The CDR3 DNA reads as TGTGCCAGCTCACCACCCTCAGGAGGCTACGAGCAGTACTTC.

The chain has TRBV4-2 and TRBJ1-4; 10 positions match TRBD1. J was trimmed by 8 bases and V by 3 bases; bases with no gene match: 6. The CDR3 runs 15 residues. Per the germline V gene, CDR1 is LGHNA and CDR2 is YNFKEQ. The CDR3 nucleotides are TGTGCCAGCAGCCAGGCCGGACAGGGGGAAGAAAAACTGTTTTTT. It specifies CASSQAGQGEEKLFF.

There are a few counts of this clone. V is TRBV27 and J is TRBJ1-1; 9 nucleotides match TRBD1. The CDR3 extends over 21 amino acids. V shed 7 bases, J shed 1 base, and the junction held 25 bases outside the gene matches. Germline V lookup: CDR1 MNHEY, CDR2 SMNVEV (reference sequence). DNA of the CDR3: TGTGCCAGCACTACCCTCGGGACAGGGAAAAGATCTCCCTTCCAGAACACTGAAGCTTTCTTT. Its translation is CASTTLGTGKRSPFQNTEAFF.

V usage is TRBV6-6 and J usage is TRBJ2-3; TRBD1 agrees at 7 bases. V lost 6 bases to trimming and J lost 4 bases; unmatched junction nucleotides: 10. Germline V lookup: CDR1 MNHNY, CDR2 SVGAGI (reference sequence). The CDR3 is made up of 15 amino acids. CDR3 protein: CASSPTQGESDTQYF. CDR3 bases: TGTGCCAGCAGCCCAACCCAGGGGGAGTCAGATACGCAGTATTTT.